This is a list of T cell receptor beta chains from one sample in a study of long-term antiretroviral therapy in people with HIV. The repertoire was sequenced with immunoSEQ multiplex PCR; TCRdb's copy has only in-frame clones and lacks some. This table has approximately 28,000 clones, roughly 80% appearing once. The starting material was unsorted PBMCs, obtained 0.8 years before starting antiretroviral therapy. Every receptor here comes from a man younger than 35 with HIV. The CDR3 runs from the conserved cysteine through the conserved F or W. Fields, in order: clone size, J gene, V gene, D gene, CDR3 protein. The D gene is left open where the match is weak. Rows may omit the clone size; those that give it use once, few, many or a size class.

NA | TRBJ2-7 | TRBV4-3 | TRBD2 | CASSQELGGVYEQYF
NA | TRBJ2-7 | TRBV4-2 | NA | CASSHSGPYEQYF
NA | TRBJ2-2 | TRBV7-8 | NA | CASSLEGYTGELFF
NA | TRBJ1-3 | TRBV5-6 | NA | CASSFRLSTSGNTIYF
NA | TRBJ1-5 | TRBV27 | NA | CASSPNRVEGQPQHF
NA | TRBJ1-1 | TRBV5-4 | NA | CASSREYGNTEAFF
NA | TRBJ2-1 | TRBV5-5 | NA | CASSLWGANGDEQFF
NA | TRBJ2-1 | TRBV2 | NA | CASSGGGVVRPLDDNEQFF
few | TRBJ1-4 | TRBV28 | NA | CASSLRPGLSNEKLFF
NA | TRBJ1-2 | TRBV27 | NA | CASGRQSNYGYTF
NA | TRBJ2-1 | TRBV11-2 | TRBD1 | CASSPRTGRGNEQFF
NA | TRBJ1-5 | TRBV4-3 | NA | CASSQDFYRGWQGAQPQHF
once | TRBJ2-1 | TRBV13 | TRBD1 | CASSSRTGDESSYNEQFF
NA | TRBJ2-7 | TRBV11-2 | TRBD1 | CASSPTGGASYEQYF
NA | TRBJ2-5 | TRBV2 | NA | CASSEGVTPQETQYF
once | TRBJ1-2 | TRBV19 | NA | CASNMGGNYGYTF
NA | TRBJ2-5 | TRBV19 | TRBD2 | CASSPRLAGGVRQETQYF
NA | TRBJ1-2 | TRBV5-1 | TRBD1 | CASSLGTGKGYTF
NA | TRBJ2-7 | TRBV10-3 | NA | CAISESKDSYEQYF